This TCR beta chain was observed in a study of control samples from healthy donors and cancer patients. Clones were sequenced by immunoSEQ multiplex PCR, and TCRdb holds only the in-frame ones, with some missing. The sample yields tens of thousands of clones, about 90% seen once. With 3 bases removed from V and 5 bases from J, the gap between germline ends came to 10 bases. This CDR3 has 13 amino acids. Germline CDR1 and CDR2: SGHTA and FQGNSA. The chain joins TRBV7-2 to TRBJ1-2; a possible D gene is TRBD1 (6 bases). This receptor was taken from a woman in her 50s with head and neck cancer. Sequencing input: PBMCs. CDR3: CASSLGAGYGYTF. The CDR3 nucleotides are TGTGCCAGCAGCTTGGGGGCGGGGTATGGCTACACCTTC.